This record concerns one TCR beta chain sequence. This may stem from a read error, because a much larger clone lies one nucleotide away. These data originate in a study of T-cell reconstitution after alpha-beta-depleted transplantation in children. Unique molecular identifiers were incorporated into the prepared TCRbeta library. One entry per CDR3 protein, called by TCRdb with MiXCR from the PCR reads. The table has 480,000 or so distinct CDR3 sequences, 8% to 11% seen once; the top ten hold roughly 2.1%. Germline V gene data show CDR1 as SGHAT and CDR2 as FQNNGV. CDR3 length equals 15 residues. This clonotype was obtained from a child aged 2-15 years with inherited bone marrow failure, due to receive a stem cell transplant. The chain uses TRBV11-2 and TRBJ2-3, with 8 bases aligning to TRBD2. The sequencing here drew on PBMCs, taken before TCRalphabeta/CD19-depleted stem cell transplant. CDR3 in DNA: TGTGCCAGGAGCTCGGGAGGGCCTAGCACAGATACGCAGTATTTT. Its translation: CARSSGGPSTDTQYF.